This entry lists 13 T cell receptor beta chains sequenced from one sample in a study of early T cells in non-severe SARS-CoV-2 infection. TCRdb fed the 5' RACE reads into MiXCR, producing one record per CDR3 protein. This sample has some 33,000 distinct CDR3 sequences; 5.5% to 6% occur once, and the top ten carry 10% to 15%. The sample consisted of whole blood. The receptors here all came from an adult who was a healthcare worker with PCR-confirmed SARS-CoV-2 infection or an uninfected control (not recorded which).

At least ten counts were recorded for this clonotype. This rearrangement joins TRBV24-1 to TRBJ2-3; 11 nucleotides align to TRBD1. After removal of 5 bases from V and 3 bases from J, the junction contained 6 bases not matched to a gene. The CDR3 length is 16 residues. The germline V gene encodes CDR1 KGHDR and CDR2 SFDVKD. The CDR3 protein is CATSGGTGGITDTQYF. The CDR3 region has the DNA TGTGCCACCAGTGGCGGGACAGGGGGTATAACAGATACGCAGTATTTT.

A note on this clonotype: This CDR3 fails to terminate in the conserved phenylalanine or tryptophan, so it likely reflects a read error. The V call is TRBV6-2 or TRBV6-3, the J call TRBJ2-7, with a tentative D call TRBD2 (5 bases). From germline, CDR1 is MNHEY and CDR2 SVGEGT. CDR3 length equals 15 residues. The V end lost 5 bases, the J end lost 1 base, and 15 bases lay between the germline ends. CDR3 loop: CASSQTSGGSYEQYY. DNA of the CDR3: TGTGCCAGCAGTCAGACCTCCGGAGGATCCTACGAGCAGTACTAC.

This clonotype was observed many times. The V gene is TRBV7-2, the J gene TRBJ2-2; D tentatively reads TRBD1 or TRBD2 (5 bases each). CDR3 length: 13 residues. Trimming left V 4 bases short and J 7 bases short, with 10 bases between. Germline V CDR1 and CDR2: SGHTA, FQGNSA. The DNA for the CDR3 is TGTGCCAGCAGCTGGGACCCTGGCGGGGAGCTGTTTTTT. This sequence encodes CASSWDPGGELFF.

This clonotype was observed many times. This CDR3 is CASSHQDPPQHTIYF. The CDR3 DNA sequence: TGTGCCAGCAGCCATCAAGACCCCCCCCAACACACCATATATTTT. This rearrangement joins TRBV3-1 to TRBJ1-3, with unresolved D. The CDR3 loop spans 15 amino acids. Germline loops: CDR1 LGHDT, CDR2 YNNKEL (reference sequence). Trimming pared 3 bases from V and 8 bases from J, leaving 17 bases between.

This clonotype was counted at least ten times. V and J are TRBV27 and TRBJ2-5; D perhaps matches TRBD2 (5 bases). The germline V and J ends were trimmed by 8 bases and 4 bases, with 14 bases remaining between them. CDR1 is MNHEY, CDR2 SMNVEV, per germline (reference sequence). The CDR3 has 13 residues. In DNA, the CDR3 is TGTGCCAGCGCGTCACGGGAAAGAGAGACCCAGTACTTC. Translated, it gives CASASRERETQYF.

This clonotype has ten or more counts. One end of the junction does not line up with germline, which may come from a read error. The chain links TRBV7-7 to TRBJ2-2; D may be TRBD2 (5 bases). Per germline, CDR1 SSHAT and CDR2 FNYEAQ (reference sequence). This CDR3 contains 14 residues. This CDR3 is CASSFGKGGGELFF. CDR3 bases: TGTGCTAGCAGCTTTGGGAAAGGAGGCGGGGAGCTGTTTTTT.

This clonotype was detected ten times or more. This chain connects TRBV5-1 to TRBJ2-7; tentatively, D is TRBD2 (6 bases). Germline lookup yields CDR1 SGHRS and CDR2 YFSETQ. The CDR3 loop spans 14 amino acids. V was cut by 0 bases and J by 1 base, with 8 bases left in between. The CDR3 reads CASSLVSGSYEQYF. The DNA of the CDR3 is TGCGCCAGCAGCTTGGTTAGCGGATCCTACGAGCAGTACTTC.

This clonotype was observed at least ten times. The chain has TRBV30 and TRBJ1-1; tentatively, D is TRBD1 (6 bases). CDR1 is GTSNPN and CDR2 is SVGIG in the germline V gene (reference sequence). Trimming took 3 bases from V and 6 from J, leaving 17 bases between them. The CDR3 has 14 amino acids. CDR3 region: CAWRPDSVVSEAFF. In DNA, the CDR3 is TGTGCCTGGAGACCGGACAGCGTCGTCTCTGAAGCTTTCTTT.

Ten or more counts support this clonotype. This chain uses TRBV28 with TRBJ2-7; unclear D gene. The CDR3 runs to 16 residues. The ends were cut back, 5 bases at V and 4 bases at J, with 21 bases in the middle. Germline values: CDR1 MDHEN, CDR2 SYDVKM. The CDR3 region has the DNA TGTGCCAGCAGTATAAGACTCTCCCGGGTAACGTACGAGCAGTACTTC. This codes for CASSIRLSRVTYEQYF.

This clonotype has a count of ten or more. The genes are TRBV6-6 and TRBJ2-7; TRBD2 aligns across 12 bases. V lost 8 bases, J lost 0 bases, and 8 bases stayed unmatched. Germline CDR1 is MNHNY and CDR2 is SVGAGI (reference sequence). The CDR3 extends over 16 amino acids. CDR3 residues: CASLGTSGYLSYEQYF. The DNA for the CDR3 is TGTGCCAGCCTCGGGACTAGCGGGTACCTCTCCTACGAGCAGTACTTC.

This clonotype has just a few counts. For the CDR3, the DNA is TGTGCCAGCAGTCCAACTGCATCAGGGGTGGTGAACACTGAAGCTTTCTTT. Protein: CASSPTASGVVNTEAFF. This chain connects TRBV27 to TRBJ1-1; D is perhaps TRBD1 (6 bases). Germline V gene data show CDR1 as MNHEY and CDR2 as SMNVEV (reference sequence). This CDR3 has 17 amino acids. The germline V and J ends were trimmed by 5 bases and 0 bases, with 19 bases remaining between them.

In this sample, this clonotype turned up many times. The chain is built from TRBV7-9 and TRBJ1-2; tentative D call: TRBD1 (5 bases). Trimming took off 4 bases at V and 5 bases at J, with 14 bases between the two ends. The CDR3 spans 14 residues. Germline-derived CDR1 and CDR2 are SEHNR and FQNEAQ (reference sequence). The CDR3 region is CASSSPRASYGYTF. The CDR3, as DNA: TGTGCCAGCAGCTCCCCCAGGGCAAGTTATGGCTACACCTTC. Looking up the rest from reference TRBV7-9 and TRBJ1-2 gives the full variable domain: DTGVSQNPRHKITKRGQNVTFRCDPISEHNRLYWYRQTLGQGPEFLTYFQNEAQLEKSRLLSDRFSAERPKGSFSTLEIQRTEQGDSAMYLCASSSPRASYGYTFGSGTRLTVV.

The table lists this clonotype with many counts. This chain links TRBV10-3 with TRBJ2-3, with 8 nucleotides matching TRBD1. Per the germline V gene, CDR1 is ENHRY and CDR2 is SYGVKD. J was trimmed by 2 bases and V by 10 bases; bases with no gene match: 8. The CDR3 contains 14 residues. CDR3 region: CATRGQAVTDTQYF. The CDR3 DNA reads TGTGCCACCCGGGGACAGGCAGTCACAGATACGCAGTATTTT.